The entry below describes one TCR beta chain. The data derive from a study of CD8 T cells in Susac syndrome. The ends lost 8 bases at V and 5 bases at J; junction bases unmatched: 7. The CDR3 sequence is 13 residues long. The germline gives CDR1 SEHNR, CDR2 FQNEAQ (reference sequence). An amount of RNA that ranged from about 0.45 to 1 ug was reverse transcribed with random hexamers. Amplification of TCR beta CDR3 spanned 54 Vbeta and 13 Jbeta via immunoSEQ multiplex PCR. Using its own MiXCR run on the immunoSEQ multiplex PCR reads, TCRdb lists one record per CDR3 protein. Of some 200,000 distinct CDR3 sequences in the sample, about 95% were seen once. Negative isolation yielded CD4+ and CD8+ T cells, and FACS enriched TEMRA cells.

The source is a human donor with multiple sclerosis. Sequenced material: CD4+ T cells from PBMCs. The V and J genes are TRBV7-9 and TRBJ2-3; 7 nucleotides agree with TRBD2. Here the CDR3 DNA reads TGTGCCAGCGGAGCGGGGTGGGGAGATACGCAGTATTTT. It translates to CASGAGWGDTQYF.